The T cell receptor (beta chain) under discussion was sequenced for a study of blood T cells in healthy people across ages. Study-level findings and limits: Across samples, TCR beta diversity tracked strongly with naive T cell percentage.

The CDR3 is 14 residues long. V lost 5 bases and J lost 0, with 11 bases in between. In germline, CDR1 is MNHNY, CDR2 SVGAGI (reference sequence). The use of a sample-barcoded 5' primer and a J-beta primer mix characterized a second PCR of 7 to 11 cycles. Researchers report that each sample yielded at least 2.5 million CDR3-containing paired-end reads. Each CDR3 protein is one row after TCRdb ran MiXCR on the 5' RACE reads. The table lists 630,000 or so distinct CDR3 sequences, about 32% of them singletons. This clonotype was seen a few times. The antigen is unknown. The source is a woman of 80 years or more in good health. The V call is TRBV6-6, the J call TRBJ2-7; D gene uncertain. Sequences were obtained from blood. CDR3 loop: CASSPKGSSYEQYF. The CDR3 region has the DNA TGTGCCAGCAGTCCAAAGGGAAGCTCCTACGAGCAGTACTTC.